Listed below are T cell receptor beta chains from one sample, sequenced in a study of blood T cell repertoires in COVID-19. Measured with immunoSEQ multiplex PCR; TCRdb has only the in-frame clones, and not every one. Of some 200,000 clones detected, approximately 80% appear once; the ten largest clones hold 7.4%. The specimen sequenced was PBMCs or T cells enriched from blood (not recorded which). The receptors here all came from a woman aged 35 to 49 with acute COVID-19. The CDR3 runs from the conserved cysteine through the conserved F or W. D genes are given only for firm matches. For some rows the clone size is stated as once, few or many, or as a class when expanded; others skip it.

d_gene,j_gene,v_gene,abundance,len,CDR3nt,CDR3aa
TRBD1,TRBJ1-3,TRBV5-6,.,14,TGTGCCAGCAGCCTGGACAGGTCGGGAAACACCATATATTTT,CASSLDRSGNTIYF
TRBD1,TRBJ1-3,TRBV19,.,16,TGTGCCAGTAGTTCCGGGACAGGGATCTCTGGAAACACCATATATTTT,CASSSGTGISGNTIYF
TRBD1,TRBJ1-2,TRBV2,once,17,TGTGCCAGCAGTGAAGGGAGGACAGGGGGCGTCTTGGGTGGCTACACCTTC,CASSEGRTGGVLGGYTF
.,TRBJ1-1,TRBV4-2,few,14,TGTGCCAGCAGCCAAGGGCGAGGGAACACTGAAGCTTTCTTT,CASSQGRGNTEAFF
TRBD1,TRBJ1-2,TRBV5-1,.,14,TGCGCCAGCAGCTTCGGACAGGCTAACTATGGCTACACCTTC,CASSFGQANYGYTF
TRBD2,TRBJ2-1,TRBV6-2/TRBV6-3,.,18,TGTGCCAGCAGTTACCCCGCTTTAGCTAGCGGGAGGGGGCATGAGCAGTTCTTC,CASSYPALASGRGHEQFF
TRBD1,TRBJ1-2,TRBV19,.,14,TGTGCCAGTGCGACAGGGGGCCTATCCTATGGCTACACCTTC,CASATGGLSYGYTF
TRBD2,TRBJ2-1,TRBV19,.,15,TGTGCCAGTAAGGAAGCGGGAGCCTTTTACAATGAGCAGTTCTTC,CASKEAGAFYNEQFF
TRBD1,TRBJ1-1,TRBV6-5,.,14,TGTGCCAGCGCGCTTAACAGGGGAATAACTGAAGCTTTCTTT,CASALNRGITEAFF
.,TRBJ1-2,TRBV24-1,.,16,TGTGCCACCAGTGACCGTACTTCCGGACAGTCCTATGGCTACACCTTC,CATSDRTSGQSYGYTF